Described below is a single T cell receptor (beta chain) sequence and its context. Profiled with immunoSEQ multiplex PCR; TCRdb holds only in-frame clones, not every one. This table has 300,000 to 350,000 clones, roughly 86% appearing once. This sample stems from a study of blood T cell repertoires in COVID-19. CDR3 length equals 18 residues. Trimming took 3 bases from V and 7 from J; bases not matched to a gene: 11. Germline V lookup: CDR1 MGHRA, CDR2 YSYEKL. The receptor's source is a woman in her seventies with COVID-19, enrolled during active disease. The sequenced sample was peripheral blood. V and J are TRBV4-1 and TRBJ2-5; 16 bases are shared with TRBD2. CDR3 protein: CASSQPGLAGGPKGTQYF. CDR3 bases: TGCGCCAGCAGCCAGCCGGGACTAGCGGGGGGGCCTAAGGGGACCCAGTACTTC.